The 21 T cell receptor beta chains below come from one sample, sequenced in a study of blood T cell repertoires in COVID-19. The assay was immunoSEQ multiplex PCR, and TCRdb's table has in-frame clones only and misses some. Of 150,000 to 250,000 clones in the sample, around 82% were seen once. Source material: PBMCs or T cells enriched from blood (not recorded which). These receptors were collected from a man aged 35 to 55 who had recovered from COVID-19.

The CDR3 DNA is TGTGCCAGTAGTGTACCGAACAGGGGCTATAATTCACCCCTCCACTTT. Protein: CASSVPNRGYNSPLHF. The chain recombines TRBV19 with TRBJ1-6, with TRBD1 matching over 7 bases. Germline V lookup: CDR1 LNHDA, CDR2 SQIVND (reference sequence). This CDR3 comprises 16 residues. The V gene end was trimmed by 5 bases and the J gene end by 3 bases; junction bases not matched to a gene: 7.

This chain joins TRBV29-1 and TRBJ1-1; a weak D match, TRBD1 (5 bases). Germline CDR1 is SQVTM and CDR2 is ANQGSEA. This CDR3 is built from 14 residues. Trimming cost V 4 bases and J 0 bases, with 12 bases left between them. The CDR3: CSVVLGAVNTEAFF. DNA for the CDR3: TGCAGCGTTGTCCTAGGGGCCGTGAACACTGAAGCTTTCTTT.

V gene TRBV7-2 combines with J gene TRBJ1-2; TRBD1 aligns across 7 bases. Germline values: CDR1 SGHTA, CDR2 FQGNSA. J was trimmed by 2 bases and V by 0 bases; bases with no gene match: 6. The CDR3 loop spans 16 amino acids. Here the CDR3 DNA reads TGTGCCAGCAGCTTAGCATCGGCAGGGGGAAACTATGGCTACACCTTC. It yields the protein CASSLASAGGNYGYTF.

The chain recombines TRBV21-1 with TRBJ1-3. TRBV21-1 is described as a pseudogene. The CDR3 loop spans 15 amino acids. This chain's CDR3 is CASSKEPGIGNTIYF. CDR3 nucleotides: TGTGCCAGCAGCAAAGAACCGGGGATCGGAAACACCATATATTTT.

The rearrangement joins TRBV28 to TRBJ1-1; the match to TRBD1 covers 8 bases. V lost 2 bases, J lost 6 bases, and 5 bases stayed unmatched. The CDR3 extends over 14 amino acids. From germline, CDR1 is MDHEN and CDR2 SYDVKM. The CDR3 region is CASSLGQGASEAFF. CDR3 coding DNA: TGTGCCAGCAGTTTAGGCCAGGGGGCTTCTGAAGCTTTCTTT.

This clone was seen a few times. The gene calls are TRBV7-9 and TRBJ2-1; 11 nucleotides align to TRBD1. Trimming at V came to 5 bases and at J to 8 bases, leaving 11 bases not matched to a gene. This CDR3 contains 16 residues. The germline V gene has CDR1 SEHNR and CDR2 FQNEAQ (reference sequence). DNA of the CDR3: TGTGCCAGCAGCATTTATCGGACAGGGGGCTTGGATGAGCAGTTCTTC. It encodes CASSIYRTGGLDEQFF.

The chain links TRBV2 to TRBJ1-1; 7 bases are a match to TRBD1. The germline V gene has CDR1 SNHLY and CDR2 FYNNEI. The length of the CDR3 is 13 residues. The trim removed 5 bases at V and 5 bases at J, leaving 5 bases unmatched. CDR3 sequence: CASSSTGETEAFF. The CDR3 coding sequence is TGTGCCAGCAGTTCCACAGGGGAAACTGAAGCTTTCTTT. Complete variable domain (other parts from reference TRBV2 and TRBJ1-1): EPEVTQTPSHQVTQMGQEVILRCVPISNHLYFYWYRQILGQKVEFLVSFYNNEISEKSEIFDDQFSVERPDGSNFTLKIRSTKLEDSAMYFCASSSTGETEAFFGQGTRLTVV.

In DNA, the CDR3 is TGTGCCAGCAGCTTAGGACAGGGGAACTATGGCTACACCTTC. This sequence encodes CASSLGQGNYGYTF. The chain carries TRBV13 and TRBJ1-2; 7 bases map to TRBD1. Unmatched junction bases numbered 0, after V lost 0 bases and J lost 2 bases. CDR1 and CDR2 (germline): PRHDT, FYEKMQ (reference sequence). This CDR3 spans 14 amino acids.

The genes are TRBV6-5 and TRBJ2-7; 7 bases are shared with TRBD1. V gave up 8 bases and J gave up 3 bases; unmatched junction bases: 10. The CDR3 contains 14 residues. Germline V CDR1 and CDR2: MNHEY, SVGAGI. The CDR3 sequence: CASLKRGQIYEQYF. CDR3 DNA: TGTGCCAGCCTCAAAAGGGGACAGATCTACGAGCAGTACTTC.

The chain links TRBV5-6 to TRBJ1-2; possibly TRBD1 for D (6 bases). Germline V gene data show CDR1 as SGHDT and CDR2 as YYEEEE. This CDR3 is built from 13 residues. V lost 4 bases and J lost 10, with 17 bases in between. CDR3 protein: CASSVGTFGFYTF. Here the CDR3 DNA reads TGTGCCAGCAGCGTTGGGACATTCGGGTTCTACACCTTC.

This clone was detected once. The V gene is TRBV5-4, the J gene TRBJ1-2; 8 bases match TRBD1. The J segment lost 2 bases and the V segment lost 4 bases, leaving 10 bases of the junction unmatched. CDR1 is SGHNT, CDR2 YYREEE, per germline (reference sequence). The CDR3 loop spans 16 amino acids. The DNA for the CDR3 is TGTGCCAGCAGCCCTCTGACAGGGGCGGAAAACTATGGCTACACCTTC. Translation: CASSPLTGAENYGYTF.

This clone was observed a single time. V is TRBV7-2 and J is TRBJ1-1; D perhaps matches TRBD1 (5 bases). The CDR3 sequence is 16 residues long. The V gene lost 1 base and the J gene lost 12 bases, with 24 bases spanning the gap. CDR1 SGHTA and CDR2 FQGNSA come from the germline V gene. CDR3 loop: CASSLGSPGIGRRPFF. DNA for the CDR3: TGTGCCAGCAGCTTAGGTTCACCAGGGATAGGGAGGCGACCTTTCTTT.

CDR3 nucleotides: TGTGCCAGCAGCCCGGCCGTGACTGTTGATCAGCCCCAGCATTTT. Protein: CASSPAVTVDQPQHF. V gene TRBV7-8 combines with J gene TRBJ1-5; no definite D call. V dropped 5 bases and J dropped 5 bases, with 16 bases sitting between them. CDR1 and CDR2 from the germline V gene are SGHVS and FQNEAQ. This CDR3 is 15 amino acids long.

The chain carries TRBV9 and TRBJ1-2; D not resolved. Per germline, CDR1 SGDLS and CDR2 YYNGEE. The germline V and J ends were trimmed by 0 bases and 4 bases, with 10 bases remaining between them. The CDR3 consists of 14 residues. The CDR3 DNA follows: TGTGCCAGCAGCGTAGATCCTAGCCTCTATGGCTACACCTTC. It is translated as CASSVDPSLYGYTF.

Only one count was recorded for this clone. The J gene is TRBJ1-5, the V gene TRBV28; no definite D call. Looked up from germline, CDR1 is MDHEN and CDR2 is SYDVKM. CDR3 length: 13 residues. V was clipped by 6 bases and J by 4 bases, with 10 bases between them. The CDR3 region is CASSLTENQPQHF. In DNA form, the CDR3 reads TGTGCCAGCAGCCTAACAGAGAATCAGCCCCAGCATTTT. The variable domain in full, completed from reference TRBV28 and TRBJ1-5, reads DVKVTQSSRYLVKRTGEKVFLECVQDMDHENMFWYRQDPGLGLRLIYFSYDVKMKEKGDIPEGYSVSREKKERFSLILESASTNQTSMYLCASSLTENQPQHFGDGTRLSIL.

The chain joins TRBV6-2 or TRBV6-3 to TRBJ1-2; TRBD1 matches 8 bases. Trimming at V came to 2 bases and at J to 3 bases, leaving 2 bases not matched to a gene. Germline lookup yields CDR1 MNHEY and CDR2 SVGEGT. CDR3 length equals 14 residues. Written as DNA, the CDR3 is TGTGCCAGCAGTTACGACAGGGGCGACTATGGCTACACCTTC. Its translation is CASSYDRGDYGYTF.

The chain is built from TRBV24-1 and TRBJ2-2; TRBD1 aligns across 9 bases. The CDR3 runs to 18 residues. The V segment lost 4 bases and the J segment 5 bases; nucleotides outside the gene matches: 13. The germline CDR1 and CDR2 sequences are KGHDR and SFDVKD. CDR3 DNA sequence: TGTGCCACCAGTGAGGGACAGGGTTGGATAGTGTCGACCGGGGAGCTGTTTTTT. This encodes CATSEGQGWIVSTGELFF.

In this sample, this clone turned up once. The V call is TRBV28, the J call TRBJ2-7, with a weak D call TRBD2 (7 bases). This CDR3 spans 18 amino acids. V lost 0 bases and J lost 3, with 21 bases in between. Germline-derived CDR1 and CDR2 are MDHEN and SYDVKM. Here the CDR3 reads CASSLWGGGSISVYEQYF. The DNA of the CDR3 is TGTGCCAGCAGTTTATGGGGAGGGGGTAGTATTTCGGTCTACGAGCAGTACTTC.

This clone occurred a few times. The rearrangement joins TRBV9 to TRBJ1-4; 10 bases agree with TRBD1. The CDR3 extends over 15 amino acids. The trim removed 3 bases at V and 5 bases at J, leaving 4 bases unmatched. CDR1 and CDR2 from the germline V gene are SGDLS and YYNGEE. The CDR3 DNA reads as TGTGCCAGCAGCGGACAGGGGGCTGGGAATGAAAAACTGTTTTTT. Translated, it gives CASSGQGAGNEKLFF.

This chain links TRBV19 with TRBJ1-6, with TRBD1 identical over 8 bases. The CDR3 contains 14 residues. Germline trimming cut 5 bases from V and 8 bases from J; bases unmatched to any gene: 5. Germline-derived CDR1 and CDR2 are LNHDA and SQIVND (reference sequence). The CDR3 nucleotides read TGTGCCAGTAGTCCCGGACAGGGCTATTCACCCCTCCACTTT. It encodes CASSPGQGYSPLHF.

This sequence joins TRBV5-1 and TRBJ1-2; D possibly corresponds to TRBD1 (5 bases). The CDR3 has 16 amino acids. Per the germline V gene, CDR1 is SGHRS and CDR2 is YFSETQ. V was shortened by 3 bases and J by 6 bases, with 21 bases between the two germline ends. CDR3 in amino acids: CASSSTGAAGLHGYTF. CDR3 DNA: TGCGCCAGCAGCTCCACCGGAGCTGCAGGGCTCCATGGCTACACCTTC.